The sequence of this TCR beta chain was determined in a study of cytotoxic CD8 clonotypes in ibrutinib-treated CLL. Study overall: Recorded responses included 25 or so partial and 2 complete; following median roughly 74 months, approximately 14 stayed remitted and about 12 progressed. Study-wide points: Clonotypes that were public were uncommon, and they contracted or stayed stable on treatment. Clonality rose at ibrutinib response, held steady in sustained remission, and fell toward baseline at progression.

Germline assignment: CDR1 SGHDT and CDR2 YYEEEE. V lost 7 bases and J lost 3, with 16 bases in between. The CDR3 extends over 14 amino acids. About this clone itself: Its target is unknown.

Deep sequencing aimed at 1 in 200,000 to 1 in 1 million T cells' resolution. Sequencing was performed with immunoSEQ multiplex PCR; in TCRdb, only in-frame clones are kept and a portion is missing. The table includes about 300,000 clones, 65% to 85% detected once. The sample was PBMCs, taken at disease progression, from a patient treated with ibrutinib. The V call is TRBV5-6, the J call TRBJ1-2; unclear D gene. This sequence originates from a human donor with chronic lymphocytic leukemia. CDR3 bases: TGTGCCAGCTTAGGTCTGGGGATCGACTATGGCTACACCTTC. Protein product: CASLGLGIDYGYTF.